This TCR beta chain originates from a study of CD8 T cells in Susac syndrome (dated by TCRdb to between 2018 and 2021). At the level of the whole study: Of the Susac syndrome patients who were sequenced, eight were in clinical remission while about six had clinically active disease. Whether CD8+ T cell activation and differentiation in Susac syndrome was antigen driven was tested using repertoire sequencing. Clonality of the CD8+ T cell repertoire was compared between about a dozen healthy donors, approximately 14 Susac syndrome patients and about 15 multiple sclerosis patients. At blood withdrawal, Susac syndrome patients were therapy-naive, treated with corticosteroids (with IVIg additionally given to some), or treated with IVIg alone.

Sequences MNHEY (CDR1) and SMNVEV (CDR2) are obtained from the germline V gene (reference sequence). Reading from cysteine to phenylalanine, the CDR3 counts 11 amino acids. The sequence is cut down to CDR3 DNA, 33 bases in frame from base 1. V drops 5 bases and J drops 7 bases, leaving 9 bases in between. RNA was extracted with the RNeasy kit and about 0.45 to 1 ug was reverse transcribed using random hexamers. The immunoSEQ multiplex PCR assay, covering 54 Vbeta and 13 Jbeta segments, was used to amplify TCR beta CDR3 regions. To correct PCR amplification bias, a synthetic template baseline was used for both primer optimization and computational correction. The study's processing was this. Reads were assigned to V, D and J genes according to IMGT and analyzed in immunoSEQ Analyzer, with only productive sequences retained. Clonality was computed as one minus Shannon entropy normalized by log2 of the number of productive unique sequences. For each patient and control, public and private clones were evaluated among the 100 most prevalent clones. A clone was defined as Susac-specific if it was absent from the healthy and MS cohorts, from about 1,100 published viral clones and from other ImmuneACCESS disease sequences. TCRdb reanalyzed the raw reads on its own, using fastp at Q25 for trimming and MiXCR for clone calling, and kept in-frame beta chains. Every distinct CDR3 protein forms one entry, paired with its most common genes and DNA. TCRdb's processing, not the authors' own work, is the source of the V and J calls. The sample has tens of thousands of distinct CDR3 sequences on record, just under 95% of them singletons. Roughly 0.44% of the sample is in the top ten clones.

High-throughput TCR beta sequencing profiled peripheral blood CD8+ and CD4+ T cells from healthy donors, Susac syndrome patients and multiple sclerosis patients. The Susac syndrome patients fulfilled recently defined diagnostic criteria for either definite or probable disease. Bulk CD8+ and CD4+ T cells were purified by magnetic negative isolation, while CD8+ TEMRA cells were enriched using FACS. Blood was collected in EDTA tubes and processed within 24 hours, with PBMCs isolated through density gradient centrifugation. PBMCs intended for TCR sequencing were cryopreserved in liquid nitrogen and were subsequently thawed in a 37 degrees C water bath. Purity of sorted or isolated CD4+, CD8+ and CD8+ TEMRA cells was at least 90%. Only one count was recorded for this clonotype. It lacks a known antigen. Within one base of it there is no much larger clone, and no base qualities were kept. Evidence from a single read is weak.

General study outcomes and caveats: The number of individuals in the TCR sequencing and HLA analysis was acknowledged as relatively small. Around 16 and five Susac-specific public clones were found in the total CD8+ and CD8+ TEMRA repertoires, respectively. Clonal expansion was seen in Susac syndrome CD8+ repertoires, peaking in CD8+ TEMRA cells and being greater in clinically active patients than in remitting ones.

This sequence uses TRBV27 and TRBJ2-7; too little of a D gene remains to name it. The receptor's source is a human donor with Susac syndrome. The sequenced sample was CD8+ T cells from PBMCs. For the CDR3, the sequence is CASSTMGEQYF. The DNA reads TGTGCCAGCAGTACCATGGGGGAGCAGTACTTC.